The clone carrying this T cell receptor (beta chain) appeared a few times. The source of the sample is a study of identical twins. A universal primer site was created by template switching, with the cDNA bearing unique molecular identifiers. TCRdb re-derived calls from the 5' RACE reads in MiXCR, one entry per CDR3 protein. This sample has 300,000 to 400,000 distinct CDR3 sequences, with around an eighth found just once. The germline gives CDR1 DFQATT, CDR2 SNEGSKA (reference sequence). The germline V and J ends were trimmed by 7 bases and 3 bases, with 19 bases remaining between them. This CDR3 comprises 14 residues. All donors were healthy Caucasians. This sample also belongs to another study, concerning yellow fever vaccine responses in identical twins.

Sequenced: CD8+ T cells sorted from blood. The receptor was derived from a woman younger than 35 in good health. The chain employs TRBV20-1 and TRBJ2-7; no firm D call. The CDR3 protein is CSVPLPMKNYEQYF. The CDR3 nucleotides are TGCAGTGTCCCCTTGCCGATGAAAAACTACGAGCAGTACTTC.